Listed below are T cell receptor beta chains from one sample, sequenced in a study of control samples from healthy donors and cancer patients. Generated by immunoSEQ multiplex PCR, the TCRdb table keeps only in-frame clones and is missing some. The sample shows approximately 120,000 clones, around 87% of them seen only once. The sample consisted of blood. The receptors shown here come from a man in his sixties in good health. CDR3s include the opening cysteine and the closing phenylalanine or tryptophan. Each record gives: J gene, V gene, clone size, D gene, CDR3 DNA, CDR3 protein. The D gene is left open where the match is weak. Expanded clones get a size class; other rows say once, few or many, or leave the size out.

>TRBJ1-4|TRBV12-3/TRBV12-4|.|.
TGTGCCAGCAGTTTTGCAGGAACCGAAAAACTGTTTTTT
CASSFAGTEKLFF
>TRBJ1-5|TRBV7-2|.|.
TGTGCCAGCAACCGACCAAATCAGCCCCAGCATTTT
CASNRPNQPQHF
>TRBJ2-1|TRBV5-1|.|TRBD1
TGCGCCAGCGGGGGACAGGGGTTGTGGAATGAGCAGTTCTTC
CASGGQGLWNEQFF
>TRBJ2-1|TRBV6-5|.|TRBD2
TGTGCCAGCAGTCTGAGCGGGGGGCCCTACAATGAGCAGTTCTTC
CASSLSGGPYNEQFF
>TRBJ2-3|TRBV7-2|.|.
TGTGCCAGCAGCTTACTCGCGGGGACTCCGGATACGCAGTATTTT
CASSLLAGTPDTQYF
>TRBJ1-1|TRBV12-3/TRBV12-4|once|.
TGTGCCAGCAGTTTAGTGACCCACGGAGCTTTCTTT
CASSLVTHGAFF
>TRBJ2-3|TRBV7-2|.|.
TGTGCCGGCAGGTCGGTCCCGGCGGGGACAGATACGCAGTATTTT
CAGRSVPAGTDTQYF
>TRBJ2-2|TRBV7-2|.|TRBD2
TGTGCCAGCAGCATCACCGGACTAGCGGTCGGGGAGCTGTTTTTT
CASSITGLAVGELFF
>TRBJ1-2|TRBV20-1|.|.
TGCAGTGCTAGTTCTGCGATGAGGGGCTACACCTTC
CSASSAMRGYTF
>TRBJ1-1|TRBV10-3|.|.
TGTGCCATCAGAAACATGATCAACACTGAAGCTTTCTTT
CAIRNMINTEAFF
>TRBJ1-1|TRBV7-8|once|TRBD1
TGTGCCAGCAGTTCCGACAGGGGCGAGGCTTTCTTT
CASSSDRGEAFF
>TRBJ2-7|TRBV5-1|few|.
TGCGCCAGCAGCTTGCTTGAGGGGATCGGATACGAGCAGTACTTC
CASSLLEGIGYEQYF
>TRBJ2-7|TRBV18|.|.
TGTGCCAGCTCCGCTCGGGGTTACGAGCAGTACTTC
CASSARGYEQYF
>TRBJ2-7|TRBV6-5|.|TRBD1
TGTGCCAGCAGCCAACAGGGGGTCGGCTCCTACGAGCAGTACTTC
CASSQQGVGSYEQYF
>TRBJ1-2|TRBV3-1/TRBV3-2|once|.
TGTGCCAGCAGCCAATCGGACAGACCCCATAACTATGGCTACACCTTC
CASSQSDRPHNYGYTF
>TRBJ2-2|TRBV10-3|.|.
TGTGCCATCAGTGAGTCGAAACTAAATCAGGGTCAGACCGGGGAGCTGTTTTTT
CAISESKLNQGQTGELFF
>TRBJ2-7|TRBV27|.|.
TGTGCCAGCAGGGGCTATTCCAGGGCCGACGAGCAGTACTTC
CASRGYSRADEQYF
>TRBJ1-1|TRBV28|.|.
TGTGCCAGCAGTTTACCCGGGCCAAACACTGAAGCTTTCTTT
CASSLPGPNTEAFF
>TRBJ1-6|TRBV25-1|.|.
TGTGCCAGTACAAGGGGTTCTCATAATTCACCCCTCCACTTT
CASTRGSHNSPLHF
>TRBJ1-1|TRBV19|.|.
TGTGCCAGTAGTATGGTCAGGGGTTGGACTGAAGCTTTCTTT
CASSMVRGWTEAFF
>TRBJ1-2|TRBV19|.|TRBD1
TGTGCCAGTAGTAACACCGGGACAGGGGCTAACTATGGCTACACCTTC
CASSNTGTGANYGYTF
>TRBJ2-3|TRBV3-1/TRBV3-2|.|TRBD2
TGTGCCAGCAGCCGCGGGGGGGCTCAGACAGATACGCAGTATTTT
CASSRGGAQTDTQYF
>TRBJ2-5|TRBV18|.|TRBD1
TGTGCCAGCTCAGATAACAGGGGGCAGGCGGAGACCCAGTACTTC
CASSDNRGQAETQYF
>TRBJ1-2|TRBV12-3/TRBV12-4|.|.
TGTGCCAGCAGTTTAGCGGATAACTATGGCTACACCTTC
CASSLADNYGYTF
>TRBJ1-3|TRBV7-6|.|TRBD1
TGTGCCAGCACCGTAGGACAGGGGGCTGGAAACACCATATATTTT
CASTVGQGAGNTIYF
>TRBJ1-2|TRBV7-9|.|.
TGTGCCAGCAGCTTAGCACAGTTAGTAAACTATGGCTACACCTTC
CASSLAQLVNYGYTF
>TRBJ1-5|TRBV19|.|.
TGTGCCAGTAGTACCTCCGGGACCAGCAATCAGCCCCAGCATTTT
CASSTSGTSNQPQHF
>TRBJ2-7|TRBV11-2|.|.
TGTGCCAGCAGCTTAGATCGTCCCACCGCCTACGAGCAGTACTTC
CASSLDRPTAYEQYF
>TRBJ1-2|TRBV28|.|.
TGTGCCAGCAGTTTCGGGGGGACCGCACAGGGCTCCTATGGCTACACCTTC
CASSFGGTAQGSYGYTF
>TRBJ2-7|TRBV5-4|.|TRBD1
TGTGCCAGCAGCTTTTTCCAGGGGGCAGCTCCCTCCGAGCAGTACTTC
CASSFFQGAAPSEQYF
>TRBJ2-4|TRBV4-3|.|TRBD1
TGCGCCAGCAGCCAAGAAATCAACAGGGGGCAGAGCAAAAACATTCAGTACTTC
CASSQEINRGQSKNIQYF
>TRBJ1-4|TRBV18|.|.
TGTGCCAGCTCACCATCCTCGGGTTTAGATGAAAAACTGTTTTTT
CASSPSSGLDEKLFF